A selection of T cell receptor beta chains follows, all from one sample in a study of T cells in Graves' hyperthyroidism and ophthalmopathy. TCRdb reprocessed the multiplex PCR reads with MiXCR, giving one entry per CDR3 protein. The sample includes under 350,000 distinct CDR3 sequences, 18% of them seen just once. The sequenced sample was blood. The receptors were gathered from a woman aged 45-60 years with Graves' hyperthyroidism. The CDR3 runs from the conserved cysteine through the conserved F or W. D genes are given only for firm matches. A clone size is listed for some rows: how often the clone was seen (once, few, many), or a class if it is expanded.

d_gene,j_gene,v_gene,abundance,CDR3nt,CDR3aa
TRBD2,TRBJ2-5,TRBV12-3/TRBV12-4,many,TGTGCCAGCAGTTTCGGCGGGGGGGCCTCGGAGACCCAGTACTTC,CASSFGGGASETQYF
NA,TRBJ2-7,TRBV20-1,NA,TGCAGTGCTAGAGATTTGAGCCGCGAGCAGTACTTC,CSARDLSREQYF
NA,TRBJ2-1,TRBV6-1,NA,TGTGCCAGCAGTGAAGACGGGTCCGAACCCTACAATGAGCAGTTCTTC,CASSEDGSEPYNEQFF
NA,TRBJ2-3,TRBV14,NA,TGTGCCAGCAGCCAGACGGCGTTGGGTACGCAGTATTTT,CASSQTALGTQYF
NA,TRBJ1-5,TRBV6-1,few,TGTGCCAGCAGTGAATTAACGCGGGCTCAGCATTTT,CASSELTRAQHF
NA,TRBJ1-1,TRBV19,many,TGTGCCAGTAGTATAGATGGGGTTGGGGCTGAAGCTTTCTTT,CASSIDGVGAEAFF
TRBD2,TRBJ2-3,TRBV5-4,NA,TGTGCCAGCAGCTTCCGGGGGGGAGACACAGATACGCAGTATTTT,CASSFRGGDTDTQYF
NA,TRBJ2-3,TRBV6-1,many,TGTGCCAGCAGTGAAGAGGGAAACACAGATACGCAGTATTTT,CASSEEGNTDTQYF
NA,TRBJ1-5,TRBV6-1,few,TGTGCCAGCAGTGATTATCCGGATTATAGCAATCAGCCCCAGCATTTT,CASSDYPDYSNQPQHF
NA,TRBJ2-6,TRBV7-9,few,TGTGCCAGGGGGGCCGCCACTGGGGCCAACGTCCTGACTTTC,CARGAATGANVLTF
NA,TRBJ2-5,TRBV7-9,NA,TGTGCCAGCAGCCTTGGTGCGCTACTCCAAGAGACCCAGTACTTC,CASSLGALLQETQYF
NA,TRBJ1-4,TRBV12-3/TRBV12-4,NA,TGTGCCAGCAGTGTCCGGGACCGCTCTGCGGGACTGTTTTTT,CASSVRDRSAGLFF
NA,TRBJ1-2,TRBV7-9,few,TGTGCCAGCAGCTTAATAGGGGGATCTGGCTACACCTTC,CASSLIGGSGYTF
TRBD2,TRBJ2-7,TRBV9,NA,TGTGCCAGCAGCGAGGACGCGGGAGTTAACTACGAGCAGTACTTC,CASSEDAGVNYEQYF
NA,TRBJ2-3,TRBV11-2,many,TGTGCCAGCAGCTTAGTGCCCCGTGGGGATACGCAGTATTTT,CASSLVPRGDTQYF
NA,TRBJ1-1,TRBV6-1,NA,TGTGCCAGCAGTAGCAGAGATACGAACACTGAAGCTCTCTTT,CASSSRDTNTEALF
TRBD1,TRBJ2-2,TRBV9,once,TGTGCCAGCAGGTCGGGGACAGGGCGGAACACCGGGGAGCTGTTTTTT,CASRSGTGRNTGELFF
NA,TRBJ2-7,TRBV10-3,many,TGTGCCATCAGTGAGTCGACGCAGCAGGTCCACGAGCAGTACTTC,CAISESTQQVHEQYF
NA,TRBJ2-5,TRBV12-5,NA,TGTGCTAGTGGCCCGAGGTGGAGCGGCCGAGATACCCAGTACTTC,CASGPRWSGRDTQYF
TRBD1,TRBJ2-2,TRBV6-5,NA,TGTGCCAGCAGTTACCAACAGGGGGGCACCGGGGAGCTGTTTTTT,CASSYQQGGTGELFF
NA,TRBJ2-2,TRBV5-6,NA,TGTGCCAGCAGCTTGGGACGGGGGCGGAACACCGGGGAGCTGTTTTTT,CASSLGRGRNTGELFF
NA,TRBJ2-1,TRBV30,few,TGTGCCTGGAACAAGGCGCAGTTGGGTGAGCAGTTCTTC,CAWNKAQLGEQFF
NA,TRBJ2-1,TRBV6-1,many,TGTGCCAGCAGCGTCGGAAGGACCAAGTACAATGAGCAGTTCTTC,CASSVGRTKYNEQFF
NA,TRBJ2-7,TRBV11-2,many,TGTGCCAGCATCGACCACCACGGGGAACCCTACGAGCAGTACTTC,CASIDHHGEPYEQYF
TRBD2,TRBJ2-1,TRBV20-1,few,TGCAGTGCTAGAACTAGCGGGGGGTCCCGCCACGGTGAGCAGTTCTTC,CSARTSGGSRHGEQFF
NA,TRBJ2-1,TRBV5-1,many,TGCGCCAGCGGGGCACGGCTTCCCCAGTTCTTC,CASGARLPQFF
NA,TRBJ2-5,TRBV6-5,many,TGTGCCAGCAGTTACTCGGGTGGGAGCAGAGAGACCCAGTACTTC,CASSYSGGSRETQYF
TRBD2,TRBJ2-3,TRBV16,NA,TGTGCCAGCAGCCAATTGCCCCTGACACTAGCGGGAGGGACAGATACGCAGTATTTT,CASSQLPLTLAGGTDTQYF
NA,TRBJ1-5,TRBV30,few,TGTGCCTGGAGTGTGGGGGACACCTATAGCAATCAGCCCCAGCATTTT,CAWSVGDTYSNQPQHF
TRBD1,TRBJ2-1,TRBV11-2,few,TGTGCCAGCAGCCCCCCCCGGACAGGGGCTTCCTACAATGAGCAGTTCTTC,CASSPPRTGASYNEQFF
NA,TRBJ2-5,TRBV30,many,TGTGCCTGGAGGGCCGGTTCGGAGACCCAGTACTTC,CAWRAGSETQYF
TRBD1,TRBJ1-2,TRBV6-1,many,TGTGCCAGCAGTTCCAACAGGGGTGGCTACACCTTC,CASSSNRGGYTF
NA,TRBJ1-4,TRBV28,NA,TGTGCCAGCAGACCCGGGACGCGGCTTAATGAAAAACTGTTTTTT,CASRPGTRLNEKLFF
TRBD1,TRBJ2-3,TRBV11-1,many,TGTGCCAGCAGCATACCGGGACAGATCACAGATACGCAGTATTTT,CASSIPGQITDTQYF
NA,TRBJ2-5,TRBV18,many,TGTGCCAGCTCACTTGGACGCGACCAAGAGACCCAGTACTTC,CASSLGRDQETQYF
TRBD2,TRBJ2-1,TRBV2,many,TGTGCCAGCAGTGGCGGGGGGGGCGGGGCTTACAATGAGCAGTTCTTC,CASSGGGGGAYNEQFF
NA,TRBJ1-2,TRBV6-6,many,TGTGCCAGCAGTTACTCGAACACGGCCTATGGCTACACCTTC,CASSYSNTAYGYTF
TRBD1,TRBJ1-1,TRBV6-1,NA,TGTGCCAGCAGTAAAGCATTCATGAGACAGGGGCCGAACACTGAAGCTTTCTTT,CASSKAFMRQGPNTEAFF
TRBD2,TRBJ2-2,TRBV30,few,TGTGCCTCGGGACTAGCGGGAGCCGGGGAGCTGTTTTTT,CASGLAGAGELFF
TRBD1,TRBJ2-3,TRBV5-1,few,TGCGCCAGCAGCTCCGGGACAGGCCCCACAGATACGCAGTATTTT,CASSSGTGPTDTQYF
NA,TRBJ1-5,TRBV12-3/TRBV12-4,NA,TGTGCCAGCAGCACGGGGGGAACTAGCAATCAGCCCCAGCATTTT,CASSTGGTSNQPQHF
NA,TRBJ2-1,TRBV11-2,many,TGTGCCAGCAGCGTGATAAGGGGGTTCAATGAGCAGTTCTTC,CASSVIRGFNEQFF
NA,TRBJ1-4,TRBV6-1,few,TGTGCCAGCTCCCCGGTAGCAACTAATGAAAAACTGTTTTTT,CASSPVATNEKLFF
TRBD2,TRBJ2-7,TRBV6-5,NA,TGTGCCAGCAGTTACGGGCAGGCGGGAGAAGGTGGATACGAGCAGTACTTC,CASSYGQAGEGGYEQYF
TRBD1,TRBJ1-4,TRBV7-9,few,TGTGCCAGCAGCACCTGGGGACAGGGGAATGAAAAACTGTTTTTT,CASSTWGQGNEKLFF
NA,TRBJ2-5,TRBV20-1,few,TGCAGTGGGACGTTTGCGGGGAAGCAAGAGACCCAGTACTTC,CSGTFAGKQETQYF
TRBD1,TRBJ2-3,TRBV11-2,NA,TGTGCCAGCAGCCTACAGGGGCGGGCAGATACGCAGTATTTT,CASSLQGRADTQYF
TRBD1,TRBJ2-2,TRBV5-1,many,TGCGCCAGCACCCTTAAACCAGGGGGCGCGAACACCGGGGAGCTGTTTTTT,CASTLKPGGANTGELFF
NA,TRBJ2-5,TRBV4-1,NA,TGCGCCAGCAGCCAAGAAACAGCGCGGGAGACCCAGTACTTC,CASSQETARETQYF
NA,TRBJ1-2,TRBV27,many,TGTGCCAGCAGGAATATTGGGGGGTCCTATGGCTACACCTTC,CASRNIGGSYGYTF
TRBD1,TRBJ2-7,TRBV27,NA,TGTGCCAGCAGTGAAGACAGGGGGATTAATGAGCAGTACTTC,CASSEDRGINEQYF
NA,TRBJ2-3,TRBV7-3,few,TGTGCCAGCAGCGGGGCCTTCGGCGATACGCAGTATTTT,CASSGAFGDTQYF